This entry describes one TCR beta chain. Its antigen is undetermined. The record originates from a study of cytomegalovirus exposure and HLA in healthy donors. General study results and limits: Altogether, about 160 TCR beta chains were recorded as cytomegalovirus-associated. Later analysis demonstrated an association between a missense DCLRE1C variant and TCR beta V- and J-gene trimming. Certain indistinguishable V segments, among them TRBV6-2 and TRBV6-3, were excluded.

PCR amplification relied on 60 Vbeta primers (plus 13 Jbeta primers). TCRdb's copy holds only in-frame clones and misses some; the assay was immunoSEQ multiplex PCR. In total, the table holds fewer than 150,000 clones. Looked up from germline, CDR1 is MNHEY and CDR2 is SVGAGI. CDR3 length equals 15 residues. With V trimmed by 8 bases and J by 3 bases, 6 bases remained unmatched. V usage is TRBV6-5 and J usage is TRBJ1-6, with TRBD1 matching over 8 bases. The clonotype comes from a young man in good health and CMV-seronegative. Sequencing was performed on PBMCs. CDR3 amino acids: CASRTTGGYNSPLHF. CDR3 nucleotides: TGTGCCAGCCGCACCACAGGGGGCTATAATTCACCCCTCCACTTT.